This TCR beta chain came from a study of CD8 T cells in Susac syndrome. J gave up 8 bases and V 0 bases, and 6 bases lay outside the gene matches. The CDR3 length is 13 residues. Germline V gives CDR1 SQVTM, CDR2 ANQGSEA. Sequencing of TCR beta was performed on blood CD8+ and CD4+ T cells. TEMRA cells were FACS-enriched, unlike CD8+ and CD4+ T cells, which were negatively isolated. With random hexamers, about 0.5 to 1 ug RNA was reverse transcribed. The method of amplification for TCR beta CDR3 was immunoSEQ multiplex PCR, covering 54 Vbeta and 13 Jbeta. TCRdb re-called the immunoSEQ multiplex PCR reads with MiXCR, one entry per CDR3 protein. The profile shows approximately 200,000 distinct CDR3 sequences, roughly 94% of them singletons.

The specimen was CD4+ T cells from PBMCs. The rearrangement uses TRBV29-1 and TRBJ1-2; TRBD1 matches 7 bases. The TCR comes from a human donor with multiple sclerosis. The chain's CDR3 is CSVEDHRGEGYTF. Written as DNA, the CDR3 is TGCAGCGTTGAAGATCACAGGGGAGAGGGCTACACCTTC.